A single sample gave rise to the 2 T cell receptor beta chains below, sequenced in a study of blood T cell repertoires in COVID-19. TCRdb's table, derived via immunoSEQ multiplex PCR, lists solely in-frame clones and lacks some. This table holds about 130,000 clones, about 80% found once. Sequences were obtained from peripheral blood. The receptors here all came from a woman aged 50 to 60 with acute or convalescent COVID-19.

The CDR3 region is CSASVNYEQYF. The CDR3 coding sequence is TGCAGTGCCTCGGTAAACTACGAGCAGTACTTC. The chain links TRBV20-1 to TRBJ2-7; D is unclear. Germline loops: CDR1 DFQATT, CDR2 SNEGSKA (reference sequence). V lost 6 bases and J lost 3, with 9 bases in between. The length of the CDR3 is 11 residues.

The chain recombines TRBV7-2 with TRBJ1-4; no firm D call. CDR1 is SGHTA, CDR2 FQGNSA, per germline. The CDR3 is 14 residues long. The V end was cut by 3 bases, the J end by 8 bases, with 13 bases between. This chain's CDR3 is CASSLQLSAEKLFF. CDR3 DNA: TGTGCCAGCAGCTTGCAGTTGTCAGCGGAAAAACTGTTTTTT.